This T cell receptor beta chain was captured by sequencing in a study of cytomegalovirus exposure and HLA in healthy donors. The study, taken as a whole, reports: DRB1 showed the most TCR associations and HLA-C the fewest in a later analysis, as rates varied by HLA locus.

Researchers ran the PCR with 60 Vbeta and 13 Jbeta primers. Generated by immunoSEQ multiplex PCR, the TCRdb table keeps only in-frame clones and is missing some. This sample has about 180,000 clones, with less than 90% found just once. In the case of this clone: Its target is not known.

Per the germline V gene, CDR1 is SGHRS and CDR2 is YFSETQ. Unmatched junction bases numbered 4, after V lost 1 base and J lost 1 base. CDR3 length equals 15 residues. This sequence was found in a man aged 25-40 years in good health and CMV-seronegative. This sequence joins TRBV5-1 and TRBJ2-7; 8 bases are shared with TRBD2. Material: PBMCs. CDR3 nucleotide sequence: TGCGCCAGCAGCTTGATTTCGGGGGGGTCCTACGAGCAGTACTTC. Its translation: CASSLISGGSYEQYF.